What follows is one TCR beta chain and its context. What it binds is unknown. The study reverse transcribed the entire isolated RNA, so it sequenced expressed TCRB transcripts. The repertoire was sequenced with immunoSEQ multiplex PCR; TCRdb's copy has only in-frame clones and lacks some. The table lists roughly 60,000 clones, about 55% of them singletons. This sample was taken from a study of beta chain features in type 1 diabetes. Whole-study results and caveats: VDJ junctions sequenced from type 1 diabetes patients showed fewer insertions and more deletions. It was possible that PCR favored shorter templates, equally so in patients and controls.

The sample consisted of Tregs from blood. This clonotype originated in a woman aged 18-30 years in good health.

CDR3 nucleotide sequence: TGTGCCAGCAGCTTAGACGGGACTTGGAACACCGGGGAGCTGTTTTTT. Translation gives CASSLDGTWNTGELFF. V usage is TRBV7-2 and J usage is TRBJ2-2, with D possibly TRBD2 on 6 matching bases. CDR1 and CDR2 from the germline V gene are SGHTA and FQGNSA. This CDR3 has 16 amino acids. Between the trimmed V and J ends, which lost 1 base and 1 base, there was a span of 10 bases.